The rows below give T cell receptor beta chains drawn from one sample of a study of response to subunit inactivated influenza vaccine. Each CDR3 protein is one row after TCRdb ran MiXCR on the RT-PCR reads. This table holds 500,000 to 600,000 distinct CDR3 sequences, 16% found once. Material: CD4+ T cells sorted from PBMCs, obtained less than 30 months after vaccination. The receptors were sampled from a man between 45 and 75 years old who received an inactivated influenza vaccine. Each CDR3 is given with its conserved first and last residue. D genes are given only for firm matches.

d_call: -; j_call: TRBJ2-3; v_call: TRBV12-3/TRBV12-4; cdr3_aa: CASSVNTGPTDTQYF
d_call: -; j_call: TRBJ2-3; v_call: TRBV2; cdr3_aa: CASSDRESDTQYF
d_call: -; j_call: TRBJ2-1; v_call: TRBV6-2/TRBV6-3; cdr3_aa: CASSYSYRDEQFF
d_call: -; j_call: TRBJ2-5; v_call: TRBV19; cdr3_aa: CASRPAGIQQETQYF
d_call: TRBD1; j_call: TRBJ2-7; v_call: TRBV5-6; cdr3_aa: CASSPWDRDYEQYF
d_call: TRBD2; j_call: TRBJ2-1; v_call: TRBV29-1; cdr3_aa: CSVGSAGGNYNEQFF
d_call: -; j_call: TRBJ2-1; v_call: TRBV6-1; cdr3_aa: CASQAGGYNEQFF
d_call: -; j_call: TRBJ1-6; v_call: TRBV20-1; cdr3_aa: CSAVPGPRSPLHF
d_call: TRBD2; j_call: TRBJ2-3; v_call: TRBV5-1; cdr3_aa: CASSWQTSERDTQYF
d_call: -; j_call: TRBJ1-2; v_call: TRBV12-3/TRBV12-4; cdr3_aa: CASSVTIRNANYGYTF
d_call: TRBD1; j_call: TRBJ2-1; v_call: TRBV2; cdr3_aa: CASSGGTGRNEQFF
d_call: TRBD1; j_call: TRBJ2-1; v_call: TRBV29-1; cdr3_aa: CSVRQGAGNEQFF
d_call: TRBD1; j_call: TRBJ1-3; v_call: TRBV5-5; cdr3_aa: CASSSGTASGNTIYF
d_call: -; j_call: TRBJ2-7; v_call: TRBV20-1; cdr3_aa: CSARRSLSYEQYF
d_call: -; j_call: TRBJ2-5; v_call: TRBV11-2; cdr3_aa: CASSHEGETQYF
d_call: TRBD1; j_call: TRBJ2-3; v_call: TRBV2; cdr3_aa: CASSEGTGITDTQYF
d_call: -; j_call: TRBJ1-6; v_call: TRBV2; cdr3_aa: CASNDLLNSPLHF
d_call: -; j_call: TRBJ2-5; v_call: TRBV28; cdr3_aa: CASRSSGHLYQETQYF
d_call: TRBD1; j_call: TRBJ1-2; v_call: TRBV2; cdr3_aa: CATPRQGFTYGYTF
d_call: -; j_call: TRBJ1-3; v_call: TRBV12-3/TRBV12-4; cdr3_aa: CASRTAGSSGNTIYF
d_call: -; j_call: TRBJ2-5; v_call: TRBV10-3; cdr3_aa: CAISGEVRQETQYF
d_call: -; j_call: TRBJ1-5; v_call: TRBV6-5; cdr3_aa: CASSYSNGAQHF
d_call: TRBD2; j_call: TRBJ2-7; v_call: TRBV4-1; cdr3_aa: CASSQVGLAGPYSYEQYF
d_call: -; j_call: TRBJ1-1; v_call: TRBV3-1; cdr3_aa: CASSQDIRETEAFF
d_call: TRBD2; j_call: TRBJ2-5; v_call: TRBV20-1; cdr3_aa: CSARYWARLAGGETQYF
d_call: TRBD1; j_call: TRBJ1-1; v_call: TRBV5-1; cdr3_aa: CASSSHGTGNTEAFF
d_call: TRBD1; j_call: TRBJ2-7; v_call: TRBV3-1; cdr3_aa: CASSQVRTGGEQYF
d_call: -; j_call: TRBJ2-5; v_call: TRBV30; cdr3_aa: CAWSGGQRSQETQYF
d_call: -; j_call: TRBJ1-1; v_call: TRBV29-1; cdr3_aa: CSVARNTEAFF
d_call: TRBD2; j_call: TRBJ2-1; v_call: TRBV5-1; cdr3_aa: CASSLGLAGEGEQFF
d_call: -; j_call: TRBJ1-2; v_call: TRBV7-2; cdr3_aa: CASSLAPRRNYGYTF
d_call: TRBD2; j_call: TRBJ2-3; v_call: TRBV3-1; cdr3_aa: CASSPPELSGLSSTDTQYF
d_call: TRBD2; j_call: TRBJ2-1; v_call: TRBV18; cdr3_aa: CASSPFSGTNEQFF
d_call: TRBD1; j_call: TRBJ2-1; v_call: TRBV5-1; cdr3_aa: CASSLGDSLGHNEQFF
d_call: -; j_call: TRBJ2-3; v_call: TRBV24-1; cdr3_aa: CATSAGDTQYF
d_call: TRBD2; j_call: TRBJ2-1; v_call: TRBV6-5; cdr3_aa: CASSSQTSGSRGANEQFF
d_call: -; j_call: TRBJ2-1; v_call: TRBV29-1; cdr3_aa: CSVVQGSLDNEQFF
d_call: -; j_call: TRBJ1-4; v_call: TRBV6-1; cdr3_aa: CASTPVGGKLFF
d_call: -; j_call: TRBJ2-5; v_call: TRBV27; cdr3_aa: CARPLPGESQETQYF
d_call: -; j_call: TRBJ2-7; v_call: TRBV27; cdr3_aa: CASSLSGDKSSYEQYF
d_call: -; j_call: TRBJ2-2; v_call: TRBV10-3; cdr3_aa: CAISGQGGTGELFF
d_call: TRBD2; j_call: TRBJ2-1; v_call: TRBV7-6; cdr3_aa: CASSFGGLAGTHRNNEQFF
d_call: TRBD1; j_call: TRBJ2-7; v_call: TRBV5-1; cdr3_aa: CASSADRTLGYYEQYF
d_call: -; j_call: TRBJ2-1; v_call: TRBV9; cdr3_aa: CASSVGTAGSSYNEQFF
d_call: -; j_call: TRBJ2-3; v_call: TRBV12-3/TRBV12-4; cdr3_aa: CASTPDGGVPDTQYF
d_call: -; j_call: TRBJ1-2; v_call: TRBV7-9; cdr3_aa: CASSLDGQVIGYTF
d_call: TRBD1; j_call: TRBJ2-7; v_call: TRBV5-6; cdr3_aa: CASSLGTGVGWHF
d_call: TRBD1; j_call: TRBJ2-1; v_call: TRBV18; cdr3_aa: CASSPRNQDRGRNEQFF
d_call: -; j_call: TRBJ1-2; v_call: TRBV19; cdr3_aa: CASVMRQGSDGYTF
d_call: -; j_call: TRBJ2-7; v_call: TRBV20-1; cdr3_aa: CSASAEPIYEQYF
d_call: -; j_call: TRBJ2-2; v_call: TRBV27; cdr3_aa: CASSRNPGATGELFF
d_call: -; j_call: TRBJ1-6; v_call: TRBV10-3; cdr3_aa: CAISTDRNSPLHF
d_call: -; j_call: TRBJ2-5; v_call: TRBV14; cdr3_aa: CASSQTHTETQYF
d_call: -; j_call: TRBJ1-2; v_call: TRBV6-2/TRBV6-3; cdr3_aa: CASSYSAGVGYTF